This TCR beta chain is drawn from a study of OX40 agonist ivuxolimab in advanced cancers. At the level of the whole study: The costimulatory receptor OX40 (CD134) was targeted by ivuxolimab, a fully human IgG2 agonistic monoclonal antibody. Intravenous ivuxolimab was administered to patients every 2 weeks at six dose levels: 0.01, 0.1, 0.3, 1.5, 3 and 10 mg/kg. Among the 52 dose-escalation patients, around 19 had hepatocellular carcinoma, around 15 melanoma, 9 renal cell carcinoma and 9 head and neck cancer. In the dose-escalation cohort, roughly four fifths of patients were male, and the mean age was approximately 64 years, with a range of 23 to 79. Prior anti-PD-1, anti-PD-L1 or anti-CTLA-4 therapy was permitted, and checkpoint inhibitors had been received by about 37% of dose-escalation patients. Partial responses were achieved by three dose-escalation patients, of whom one had hepatocellular carcinoma and two had cutaneous melanoma. The point of sequencing TCRbeta in the periphery was to test whether ivuxolimab changed TCR sequence diversity and drove clonal T-cell expansion. The paper reports the monotherapy dose-escalation portion (N = 52 patients) of the phase I ivuxolimab trial.

In the case of this clone: Its antigen is not yet known. There are no base qualities to consult, and no much larger clone falls within one base.

Paper-wide results and their limitations: In partial responders in the 0.1-3.0 mg/kg groups, normalized peripheral clonal expansion was found to be among the lowest, especially among CD8+ T cells. The antigen specificity of the peripheral T cells that underwent clonal expansion was not determined. Low levels of normalized T-cell clonal expansion were also seen in some patients who did not respond. After ivuxolimab, expanded clones were on average more numerous among CD8+ T cells than among CD4+ T cells. At doses from 0.1 to 3.0 mg/kg, clonal expansion was seen in both CD4+ and CD8+ blood T cells between baseline and week 6.

Patients with autoimmune disease history or receiving systemic immunosuppression were excluded from the trial. In every dose cohort, peripheral blood was drawn for TCR sequencing at baseline, cycle 4 day 1, and cycle 7 day 1. The samples were taken from a phase I, first-in-human, multicenter, open-label dose-escalation trial of ivuxolimab. Adults with locally advanced or metastatic head and neck squamous cell, hepatocellular, melanoma or renal cell carcinoma were enrolled in the trial. CD4+ and CD8+ T cells were sorted separately from peripheral blood before TCR sequencing. Including cysteine and phenylalanine, the CDR3 has 17 amino acids. This entry keeps only the CDR3 DNA: 51 bases, framed from base 1. Looking up the germline V gene yields CDR1 MGHRA and CDR2 YSYEKL. V and J are trimmed by 3 bases and 4 bases, and the gene matches miss 13 bases of the junction. For sequencing of the TCRbeta CDR3 region, genomic DNA was extracted from the sorted cells. TCRbeta CDR3 regions were sequenced using the immunoSEQ Assay. What TCRdb holds here is the immuneACCESS table cut down to in-frame rearrangements. Part of the clones is not present; checked against another copy, under half of the missing clones reflect an unresolved V gene, and the others are unexplained. The sample profile shows some 66,000 clones; about 77% of them were found once. The top ten clones comprise 1.5% to 2% of the sample.

Here the chain combines TRBV4-1 and TRBJ2-7, and TRBD1 matches 9 of the central bases. This specimen consisted of CD4+ or CD8+ T cells sorted from blood, obtained in a trial of the OX40 agonist ivuxolimab. The source is an adult with an advanced solid tumor such as melanoma, head and neck, liver or kidney cancer. CDR3 sequence: CASSHALEGTGQYEQYF. The nucleotide sequence is given as TGCGCCAGCAGCCACGCACTAGAGGGGACAGGGCAATACGAGCAGTACTTC.